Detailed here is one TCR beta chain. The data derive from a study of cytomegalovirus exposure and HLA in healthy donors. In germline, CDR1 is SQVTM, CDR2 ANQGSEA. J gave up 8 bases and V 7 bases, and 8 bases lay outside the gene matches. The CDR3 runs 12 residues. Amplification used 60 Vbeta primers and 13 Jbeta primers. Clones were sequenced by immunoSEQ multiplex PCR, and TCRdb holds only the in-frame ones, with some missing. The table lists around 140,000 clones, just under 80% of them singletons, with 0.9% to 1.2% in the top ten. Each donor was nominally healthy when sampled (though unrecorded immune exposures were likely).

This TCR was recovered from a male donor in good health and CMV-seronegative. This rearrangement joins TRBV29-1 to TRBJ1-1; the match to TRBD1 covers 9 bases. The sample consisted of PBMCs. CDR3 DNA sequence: TGCAGCGCCACCGGGACAGGGCAGGAAGCTTTCTTT. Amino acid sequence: CSATGTGQEAFF.